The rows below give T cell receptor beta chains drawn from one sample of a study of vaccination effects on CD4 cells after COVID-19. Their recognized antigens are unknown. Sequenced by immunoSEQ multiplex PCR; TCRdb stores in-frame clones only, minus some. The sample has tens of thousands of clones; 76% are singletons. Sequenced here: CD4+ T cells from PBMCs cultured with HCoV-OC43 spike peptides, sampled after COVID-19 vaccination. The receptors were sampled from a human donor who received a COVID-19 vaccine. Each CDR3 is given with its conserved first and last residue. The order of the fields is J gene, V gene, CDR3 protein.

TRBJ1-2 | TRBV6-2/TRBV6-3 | CASSYAINYGYTF
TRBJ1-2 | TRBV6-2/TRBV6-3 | CASSLWSRDGYTF
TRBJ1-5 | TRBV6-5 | CASSYLGQGGNQPQHF
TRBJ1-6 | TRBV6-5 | CASSYQARTNSPLHF
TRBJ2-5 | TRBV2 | CASRRQGAIETQYF
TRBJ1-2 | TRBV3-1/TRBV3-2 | CASSQEGISRVYGYTF
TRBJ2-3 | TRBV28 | CASRTENTDTQYF
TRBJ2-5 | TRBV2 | CASSDQRGARETQYF
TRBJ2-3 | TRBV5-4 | CASRQGQGGLAGGLTDTQYF
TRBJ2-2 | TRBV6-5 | CASRKTVDTGELFF
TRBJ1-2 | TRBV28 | CASSSPQGTDYGYTF
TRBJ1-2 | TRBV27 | CASSPGAGYTF
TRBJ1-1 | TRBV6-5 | CASSTTGRTEAFF
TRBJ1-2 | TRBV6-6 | CASTMHPTGTYGYTF
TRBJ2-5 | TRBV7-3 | CASSFRGGETQYF
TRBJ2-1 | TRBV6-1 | CASSEEGYYNEQFF